Shown below are 15 T cell receptor beta chains from a single sample sequenced in a study of Ad26.COV2.S vaccination and SARS-CoV-2 variants. This table comes from immunoSEQ multiplex PCR, and its TCRdb copy is limited to in-frame clones, with some not included. The table lists around 300,000 clones, about 88% of them singletons, with about 10% in the top ten. Treatment described: around 19 received Ad26.COV2.S at low or high dose, single or two shots; 5 received placebo; per-sample allocation not given. Collection of samples fell on day 63 after the first vaccine or placebo injection. Sequencing was performed on peripheral blood, taken in a trial of Ad26.COV2.S vaccine versus placebo. These receptors originate from a person aged 18-60 years who received the Ad26.COV2.S COVID-19 vaccine or a placebo.

The V call is TRBV7-9, the J call TRBJ2-5; 8 bases line up with TRBD1. CDR1 is SEHNR and CDR2 is FQNEAQ in the germline V gene (reference sequence). After removal of 2 bases from V and 3 bases from J, the junction contained 5 bases not matched to a gene. The CDR3 extends over 15 amino acids. The CDR3 loop is CASSLWGQAEETQYF. CDR3 coding DNA: TGTGCCAGCAGCTTATGGGGACAGGCGGAAGAGACCCAGTACTTC.

V and J are TRBV4-3 and TRBJ1-5; a weak D match, TRBD1 (5 bases). V gave up 1 base and J gave up 5 bases, with 9 bases separating them. There are 14 residues in the CDR3. The germline V gene encodes CDR1 LGHNA and CDR2 YSLEER. In DNA, the CDR3 is TGCGCCAGCAGCCAAGCATGGGGGGATCAGCCCCAGCATTTT. Protein sequence: CASSQAWGDQPQHF.

This chain joins TRBV29-1 and TRBJ2-2, with D possibly being TRBD1 (7 bases). This CDR3 is 14 amino acids long. The germline V gene has CDR1 SQVTM and CDR2 ANQGSEA. V was trimmed by 7 bases and J by 4 bases, leaving 16 bases between them. CDR3 residues: CSGKAQGGTGELFF. In DNA, the CDR3 is TGCAGCGGGAAGGCGCAGGGGGGCACCGGGGAGCTGTTTTTT.

This clone has a single count. The chain uses TRBV7-2 and TRBJ2-7; possibly TRBD2 for D (5 bases). V shed 8 bases and J shed 0 bases, with 11 bases lying between them. The CDR3 has 13 amino acids. Germline assignment: CDR1 SGHTA and CDR2 FQGNSA. CDR3 nucleotides: TGTGCCAGCTCAGTGGGGAGCTCCTACGAGCAGTACTTC. It is translated as CASSVGSSYEQYF.

V usage is TRBV7-2 and J usage is TRBJ1-2; D call uncertain. This CDR3 comprises 14 residues. From germline, CDR1 is SGHTA and CDR2 FQGNSA. With 1 base removed from V and 7 bases from J, the gap between germline ends came to 13 bases. The CDR3 sequence is CASSLDAAAAGYTF. Written as DNA, the CDR3 is TGTGCCAGCAGCTTAGACGCGGCAGCGGCTGGCTACACCTTC.

The chain employs TRBV27 and TRBJ2-7; TRBD2 might be the D (7 bases). The CDR3 spans 16 residues. Germline loops: CDR1 MNHEY, CDR2 SMNVEV (reference sequence). V was pared by 7 bases and J by 3 bases, with 22 bases between. The CDR3, as DNA: TGTGCCAGCAAGCCGGGTGAGGGCGGGGGCGGCTACGAGCAGTACTTC. It translates to CASKPGEGGGGYEQYF.

The chain links TRBV6-4 to TRBJ2-1; no definite D call. V dropped 5 bases and J dropped 4 bases, with 9 bases sitting between them. The CDR3 length is 13 residues. Germline V lookup: CDR1 MRHNA, CDR2 SNTAGT. The CDR3 region has the DNA TGTGCCAGCAGTATAACTTTTTACAATGAGCAGTTCTTC. As protein: CASSITFYNEQFF.

The chain couples TRBV7-3 to TRBJ1-3; D is ambiguous. CDR1 SGHTA and CDR2 FQGTGA come from the germline V gene. V lost 9 bases, J lost 0 bases, and 15 bases lay in between. The CDR3 is made up of 15 amino acids. The CDR3, as DNA: TGTGCCAGTGGGTTGGCAGGCAACTCTGGAAACACCATATATTTT. It translates to CASGLAGNSGNTIYF.

The chain carries TRBV10-2 and TRBJ1-5; D is ambiguous. Trimming shortened V by 7 bases and J by 0 bases, and 10 bases separated the two germline ends. The CDR3 is made up of 14 amino acids. CDR1 is WSHSY, CDR2 SAAADI, per germline. CDR3 amino acids: CASTQQDSNQPQHF. The CDR3 DNA sequence: TGCGCCAGCACCCAGCAGGATAGCAATCAGCCCCAGCATTTT.

The gene calls are TRBV29-1 and TRBJ1-1; D gene ambiguous. Germline-derived CDR1 and CDR2 are SQVTM and ANQGSEA. The CDR3 has 12 amino acids. Deletions cut 4 bases from V and 5 bases from J, with 11 bases between. For the CDR3, the DNA is TGCAGCGTTGGCCGGGGTGGGACTGAAGCTTTCTTT. Protein product: CSVGRGGTEAFF.

Only a few counts were recorded for this clone. The gene calls are TRBV4-1 and TRBJ2-3; no clear D. Trimming pared 2 bases from V and 0 bases from J, leaving 15 bases between. The CDR3 is 17 residues long. The germline V gene has CDR1 MGHRA and CDR2 YSYEKL. CDR3 DNA sequence: TGCGCCAGCAGCCAATTAGATCTCCTTCCAAGCACAGATACGCAGTATTTT. As protein: CASSQLDLLPSTDTQYF.

The rearrangement links TRBV5-1 to TRBJ1-1; D remains unclear. Germline V gene data show CDR1 as SGHRS and CDR2 as YFSETQ. The V gene lost 4 bases and the J gene lost 1 base, with 11 bases spanning the gap. This CDR3 has 14 residues. In nucleotides, the CDR3 is TGCGCCAGCAGCCTCTCGCGGGGGAACACTGAAGCTTTCTTT. Its protein product is CASSLSRGNTEAFF.

As regards this clone: The junction departs from germline at one end; a sequencing error may be responsible. V and J are TRBV5-5 and TRBJ2-7; D may be TRBD1 or TRBD2 (5 bases each). The CDR3 extends over 13 amino acids. Germline V lookup: CDR1 SGHKS, CDR2 YYEKEE (reference sequence). The CDR3 loop reads CASSLGKEGMASF. The CDR3 region has the DNA TGTGCCAGCAGCTTGGGGAAAGAGGGGATGGCCTCCTTC.

The J gene is TRBJ1-2, the V gene TRBV3-1 (or the pseudogene TRBV3-2), with D unresolved. The CDR3 has 14 residues. CDR1 LGHDT and CDR2 YNNKEL come from the germline V gene (reference sequence). Between the trimmed V and J ends, which lost 1 base and 2 bases, there was a span of 8 bases. For the CDR3, the DNA is TGTGCCAGCAGCCAAGCTATACAGAACTATGGCTACACCTTC. Amino acids: CASSQAIQNYGYTF.

The chain uses TRBV9 and TRBJ1-4, with 9 nucleotides matching TRBD1. The CDR3 contains 15 residues. The ends lost 0 bases at V and 5 bases at J; junction bases unmatched: 2. Germline CDR1 and CDR2: SGDLS and YYNGEE. CDR3 nucleotides: TGTGCCAGCAGCGTAGTTGGGACAGGGAATGAAAAACTGTTTTTT. The encoded protein is CASSVVGTGNEKLFF.